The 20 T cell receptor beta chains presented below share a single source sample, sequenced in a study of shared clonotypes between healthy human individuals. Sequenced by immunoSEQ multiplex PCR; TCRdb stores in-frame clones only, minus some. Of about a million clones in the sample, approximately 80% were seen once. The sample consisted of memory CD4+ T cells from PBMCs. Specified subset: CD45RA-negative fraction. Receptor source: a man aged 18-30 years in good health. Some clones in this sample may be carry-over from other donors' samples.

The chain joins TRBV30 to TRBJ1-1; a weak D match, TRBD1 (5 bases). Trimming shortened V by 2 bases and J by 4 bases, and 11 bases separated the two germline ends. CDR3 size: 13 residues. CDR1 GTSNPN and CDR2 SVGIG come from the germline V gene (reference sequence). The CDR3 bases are TGTGCCTGGAGTCTCGGGGGGTCCACTGAAGCTTTCTTT. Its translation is CAWSLGGSTEAFF.

The CDR3 DNA reads as TGTGCCAGCAGCCAAAATAGGGGCTTGGAAAAACTGTTTTTT. Residues: CASSQNRGLEKLFF. The chain carries TRBV2 and TRBJ1-4, with D maybe TRBD1 (5 bases). This CDR3 is built from 14 residues. Germline V gene sequence: CDR1 SNHLY, CDR2 FYNNEI. The V and J ends lost 6 bases and 8 bases respectively, with 16 bases between them.

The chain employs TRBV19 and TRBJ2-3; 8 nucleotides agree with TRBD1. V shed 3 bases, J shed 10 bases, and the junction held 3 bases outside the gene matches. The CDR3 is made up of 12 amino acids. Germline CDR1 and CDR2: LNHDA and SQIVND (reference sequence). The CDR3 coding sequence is TGTGCCAGTAGTATTCTGACAGGGGCGCAGTATTTT. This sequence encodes CASSILTGAQYF.

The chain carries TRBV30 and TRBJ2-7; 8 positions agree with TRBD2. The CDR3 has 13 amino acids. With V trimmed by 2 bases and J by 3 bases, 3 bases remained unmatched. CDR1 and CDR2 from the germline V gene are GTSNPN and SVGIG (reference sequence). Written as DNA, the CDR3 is TGTGCCTGGAGTACCAGCGGGAGCTACGAGCAGTACTTC. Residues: CAWSTSGSYEQYF.

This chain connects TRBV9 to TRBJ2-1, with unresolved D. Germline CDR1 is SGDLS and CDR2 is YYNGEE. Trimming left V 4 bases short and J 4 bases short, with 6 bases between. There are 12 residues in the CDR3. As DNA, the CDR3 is TGTGCCAGCAGCACAGAGTACAATGAGCAGTTCTTC. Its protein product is CASSTEYNEQFF.

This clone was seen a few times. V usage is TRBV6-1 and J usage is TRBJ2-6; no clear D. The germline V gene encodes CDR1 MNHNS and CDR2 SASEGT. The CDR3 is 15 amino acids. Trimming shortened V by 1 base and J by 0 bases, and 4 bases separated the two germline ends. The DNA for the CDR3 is TGTGCCAGCAGTGAAGAGGGCTCTGGGGCCAACGTCCTGACTTTC. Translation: CASSEEGSGANVLTF.

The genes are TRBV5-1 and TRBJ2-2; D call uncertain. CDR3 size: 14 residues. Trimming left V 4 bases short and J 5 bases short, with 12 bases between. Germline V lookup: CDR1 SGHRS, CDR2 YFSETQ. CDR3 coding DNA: TGCGCCAGCAGCCCGAGGAGTGTGACCGGGGAGCTGTTTTTT. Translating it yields CASSPRSVTGELFF.

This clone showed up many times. CDR3 coding DNA: TGTGCCAGCAGCCCGGGACAGGGGCAAGGGTACGAGCAGTACTTC. Translated: CASSPGQGQGYEQYF. This sequence joins TRBV5-4 and TRBJ2-7; 10 bases line up with TRBD1. CDR1 and CDR2 (germline): SGHNT, YYREEE (reference sequence). V was pared by 4 bases and J by 4 bases, with 8 bases of the junction left unmatched. The CDR3 length is 15 residues.

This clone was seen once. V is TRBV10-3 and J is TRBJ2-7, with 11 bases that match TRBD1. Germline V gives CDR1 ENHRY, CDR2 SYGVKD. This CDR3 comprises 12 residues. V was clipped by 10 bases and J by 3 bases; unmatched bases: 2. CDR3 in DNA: TGTGCCACCGGGACAGGGGGCTACGAGCAGTACTTC. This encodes CATGTGGYEQYF.

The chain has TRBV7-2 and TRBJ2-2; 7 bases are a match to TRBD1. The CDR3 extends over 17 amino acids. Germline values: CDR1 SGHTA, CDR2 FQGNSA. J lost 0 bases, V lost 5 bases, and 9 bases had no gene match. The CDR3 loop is CASSPGQFLSNTGELFF. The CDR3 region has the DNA TGTGCCAGCAGCCCGGGACAGTTTCTTTCGAACACCGGGGAGCTGTTTTTT. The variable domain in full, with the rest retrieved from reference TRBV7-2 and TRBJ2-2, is GAGVSQSPSNKVTEKGKDVELRCDPISGHTALYWYRQSLGQGLEFLIYFQGNSAPDKSGLPSDRFSAERTGGSVSTLTIQRTQQEDSAVYLCASSPGQFLSNTGELFFGEGSRLTVL.

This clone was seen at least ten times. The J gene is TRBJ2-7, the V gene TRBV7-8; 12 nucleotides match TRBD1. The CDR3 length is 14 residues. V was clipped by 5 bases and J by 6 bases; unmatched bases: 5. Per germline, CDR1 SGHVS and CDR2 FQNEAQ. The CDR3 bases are TGTGCCAGCAGCCAGGGACAGGGGGCAGGCGAGCAGTACTTC. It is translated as CASSQGQGAGEQYF.

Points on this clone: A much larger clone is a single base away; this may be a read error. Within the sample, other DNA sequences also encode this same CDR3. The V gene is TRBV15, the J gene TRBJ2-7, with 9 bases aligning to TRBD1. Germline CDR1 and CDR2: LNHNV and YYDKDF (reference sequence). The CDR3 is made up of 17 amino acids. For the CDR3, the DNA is TGTGCCACCAGCAGAGATCTCATCGGACAGGGGACCTACGAGCAGTACTTT. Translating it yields CATSRDLIGQGTYEQYF.

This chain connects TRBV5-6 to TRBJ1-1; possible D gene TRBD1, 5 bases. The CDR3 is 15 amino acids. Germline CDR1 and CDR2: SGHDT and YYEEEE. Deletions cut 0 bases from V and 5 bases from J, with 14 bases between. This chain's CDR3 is CASSLVRVRRTEAFF. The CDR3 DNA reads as TGTGCCAGCAGCTTGGTCAGGGTTCGTCGGACTGAAGCTTTCTTT. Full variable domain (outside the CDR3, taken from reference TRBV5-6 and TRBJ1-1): DAGVTQSPTHLIKTRGQQVTLRCSPKSGHDTVSWYQQALGQGPQFIFQYYEEEERQRGNFPDRFSGHQFPNYSSELNVNALLLGDSALYLCASSLVRVRRTEAFFGQGTRLTVV.

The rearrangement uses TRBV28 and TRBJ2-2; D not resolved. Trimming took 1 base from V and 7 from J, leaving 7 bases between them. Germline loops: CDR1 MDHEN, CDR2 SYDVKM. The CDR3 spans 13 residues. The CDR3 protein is CASSLSKDGELFF. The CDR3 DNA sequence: TGTGCCAGCAGTTTATCCAAAGACGGGGAGCTGTTTTTT. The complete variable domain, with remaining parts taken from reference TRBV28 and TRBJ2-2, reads DVKVTQSSRYLVKRTGEKVFLECVQDMDHENMFWYRQDPGLGLRLIYFSYDVKMKEKGDIPEGYSVSREKKERFSLILESASTNQTSMYLCASSLSKDGELFFGEGSRLTVL.

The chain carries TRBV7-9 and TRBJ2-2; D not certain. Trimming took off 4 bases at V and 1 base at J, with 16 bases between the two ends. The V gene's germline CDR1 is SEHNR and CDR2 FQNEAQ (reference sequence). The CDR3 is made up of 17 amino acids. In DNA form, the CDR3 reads TGTGCCAGCAGCTCTCCCCGAGGATTTGGGAACACCGGGGAGCTGTTTTTT. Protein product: CASSSPRGFGNTGELFF.

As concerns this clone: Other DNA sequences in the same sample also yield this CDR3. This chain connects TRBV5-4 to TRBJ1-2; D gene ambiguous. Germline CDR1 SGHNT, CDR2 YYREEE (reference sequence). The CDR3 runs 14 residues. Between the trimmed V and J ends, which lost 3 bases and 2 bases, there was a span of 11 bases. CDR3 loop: CASSSPTGNYGYTF. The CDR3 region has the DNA TGTGCCAGCAGCTCCCCGACGGGCAACTATGGCTACACCTTC.

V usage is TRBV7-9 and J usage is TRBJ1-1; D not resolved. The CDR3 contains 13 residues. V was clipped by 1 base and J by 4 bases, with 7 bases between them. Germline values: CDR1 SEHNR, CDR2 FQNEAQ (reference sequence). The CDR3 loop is CASSLGLGTEAFF. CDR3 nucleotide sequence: TGTGCCAGCAGCTTAGGTCTTGGCACTGAAGCTTTCTTT. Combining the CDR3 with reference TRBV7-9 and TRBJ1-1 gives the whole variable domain DTGVSQNPRHKITKRGQNVTFRCDPISEHNRLYWYRQTLGQGPEFLTYFQNEAQLEKSRLLSDRFSAERPKGSFSTLEIQRTEQGDSAMYLCASSLGLGTEAFFGQGTRLTVV.

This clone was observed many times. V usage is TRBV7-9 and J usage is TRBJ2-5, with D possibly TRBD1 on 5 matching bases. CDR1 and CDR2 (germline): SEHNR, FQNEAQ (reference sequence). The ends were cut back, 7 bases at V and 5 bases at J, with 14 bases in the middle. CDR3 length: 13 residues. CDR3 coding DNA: TGTGCCAGCACTATGCTGGGGCCGGAGACCCAGTACTTC. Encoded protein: CASTMLGPETQYF.

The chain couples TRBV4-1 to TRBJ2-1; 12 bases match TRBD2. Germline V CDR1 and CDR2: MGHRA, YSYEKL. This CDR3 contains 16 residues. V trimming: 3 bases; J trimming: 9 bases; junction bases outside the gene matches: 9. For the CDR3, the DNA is TGCGCCAGCAGCCACGGACTAGCGGGGCGCTTGGGTGAGCAGTTCTTC. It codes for CASSHGLAGRLGEQFF.

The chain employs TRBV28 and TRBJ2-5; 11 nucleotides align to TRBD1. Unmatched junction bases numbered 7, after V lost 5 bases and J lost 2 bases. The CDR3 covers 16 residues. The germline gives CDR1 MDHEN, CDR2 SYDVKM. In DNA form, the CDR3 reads TGTGCCAGCAGTCCCTCCGGGACAGGGGGTCAAGAGACCCAGTACTTC. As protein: CASSPSGTGGQETQYF.